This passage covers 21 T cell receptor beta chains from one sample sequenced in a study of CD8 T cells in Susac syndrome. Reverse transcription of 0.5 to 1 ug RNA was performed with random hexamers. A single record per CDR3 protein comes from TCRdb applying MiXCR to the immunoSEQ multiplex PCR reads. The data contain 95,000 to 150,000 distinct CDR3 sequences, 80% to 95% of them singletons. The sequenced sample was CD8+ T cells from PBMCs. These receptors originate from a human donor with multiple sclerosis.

In nucleotides, the CDR3 is TGTGCCAGCAGTTACGATGGGGCAGCCTATAATTCACCCCTCCACTTT. Amino acids: CASSYDGAAYNSPLHF. The gene calls are TRBV6-2 or TRBV6-3 and TRBJ1-6, with a weak D call TRBD1 (5 bases). Germline V lookup: CDR1 MNHEY, CDR2 SVGEGT. Trimming shortened V by 2 bases and J by 2 bases, and 10 bases separated the two germline ends. The CDR3 loop spans 16 amino acids.

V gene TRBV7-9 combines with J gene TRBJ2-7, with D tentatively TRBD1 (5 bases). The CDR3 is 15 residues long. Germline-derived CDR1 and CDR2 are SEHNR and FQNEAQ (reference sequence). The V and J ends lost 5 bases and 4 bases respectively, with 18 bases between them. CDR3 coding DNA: TGTGCCAGCAGCCTAGGCCCGGCAGGGCAATACGAGCAGTACGTC. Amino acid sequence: CASSLGPAGQYEQYV.

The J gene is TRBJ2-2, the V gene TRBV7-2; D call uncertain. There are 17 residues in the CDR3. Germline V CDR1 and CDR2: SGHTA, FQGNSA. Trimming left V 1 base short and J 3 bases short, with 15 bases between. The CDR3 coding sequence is TGTGCCAGCAGCTTAGATCTTCTAGAGCTTCACACCGGGGAGCTGTTTTTT. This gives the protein CASSLDLLELHTGELFF.

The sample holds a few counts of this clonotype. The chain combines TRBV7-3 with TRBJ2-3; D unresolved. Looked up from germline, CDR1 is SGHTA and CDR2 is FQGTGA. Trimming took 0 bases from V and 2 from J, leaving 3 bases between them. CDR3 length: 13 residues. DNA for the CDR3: TGTGCCAGCAGCTTAACCACCACAGATACGCAGTATTTT. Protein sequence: CASSLTTTDTQYF.

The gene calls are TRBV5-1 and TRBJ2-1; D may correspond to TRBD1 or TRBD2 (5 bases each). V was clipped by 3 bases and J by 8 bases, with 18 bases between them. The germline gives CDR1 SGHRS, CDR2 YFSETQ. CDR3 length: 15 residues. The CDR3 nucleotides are TGCGCCAGCAGCTCACCGGGACGGAATAAATATGAGCAGTTCTTC. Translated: CASSSPGRNKYEQFF.

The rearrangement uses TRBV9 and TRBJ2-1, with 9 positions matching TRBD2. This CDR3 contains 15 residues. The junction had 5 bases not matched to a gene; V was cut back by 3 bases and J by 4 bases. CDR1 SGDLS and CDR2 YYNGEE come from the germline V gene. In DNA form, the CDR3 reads TGTGCCAGCAGCGAGGGACTAGCAGATTACAATGAGCAGTTCTTC. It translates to CASSEGLADYNEQFF.

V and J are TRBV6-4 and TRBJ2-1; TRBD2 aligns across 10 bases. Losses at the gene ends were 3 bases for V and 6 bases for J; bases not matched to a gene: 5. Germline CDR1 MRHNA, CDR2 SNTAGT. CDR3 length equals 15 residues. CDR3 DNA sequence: TGTGCCAGCAGTGAAGCGGGGGGGCAGGGCAATGAGCAGTTCTTC. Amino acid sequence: CASSEAGGQGNEQFF.

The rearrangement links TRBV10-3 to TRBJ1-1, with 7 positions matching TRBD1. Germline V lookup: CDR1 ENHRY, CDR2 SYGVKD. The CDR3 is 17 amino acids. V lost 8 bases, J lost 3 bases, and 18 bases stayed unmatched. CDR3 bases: TGTGCCATCGACTTCCGGGACAGAGAGTTTCTTTACACTGAAGCTTTCTTT. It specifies CAIDFRDREFLYTEAFF.

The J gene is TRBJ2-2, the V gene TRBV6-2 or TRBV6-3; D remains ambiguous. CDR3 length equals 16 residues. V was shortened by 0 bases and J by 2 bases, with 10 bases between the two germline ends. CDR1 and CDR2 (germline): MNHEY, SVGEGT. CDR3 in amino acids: CASSYSPIVNTGELFF. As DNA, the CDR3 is TGTGCCAGCAGTTACTCCCCTATAGTTAACACCGGGGAGCTGTTTTTT.

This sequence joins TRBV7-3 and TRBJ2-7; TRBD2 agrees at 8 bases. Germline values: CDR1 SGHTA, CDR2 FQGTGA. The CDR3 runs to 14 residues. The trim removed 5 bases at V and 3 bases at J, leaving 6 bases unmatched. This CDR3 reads CASSRLAHYYEQYV. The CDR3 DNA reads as TGTGCCAGCAGCCGACTAGCGCACTACTACGAGCAGTACGTC.

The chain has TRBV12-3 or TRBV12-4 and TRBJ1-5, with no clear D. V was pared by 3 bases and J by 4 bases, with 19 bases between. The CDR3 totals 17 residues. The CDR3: CASSFTPGRSQNQPQHF. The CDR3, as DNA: TGTGCCAGCAGTTTTACCCCTGGCAGGTCCCAGAATCAGCCCCAGCATTTT.

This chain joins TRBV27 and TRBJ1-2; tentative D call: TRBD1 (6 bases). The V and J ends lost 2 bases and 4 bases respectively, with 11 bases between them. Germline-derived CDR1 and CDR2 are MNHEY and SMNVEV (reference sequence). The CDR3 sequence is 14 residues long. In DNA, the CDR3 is TGTGCCAGCAGTTTAGCCCCAGGGGCCTATGGCTACACCTTC. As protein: CASSLAPGAYGYTF.

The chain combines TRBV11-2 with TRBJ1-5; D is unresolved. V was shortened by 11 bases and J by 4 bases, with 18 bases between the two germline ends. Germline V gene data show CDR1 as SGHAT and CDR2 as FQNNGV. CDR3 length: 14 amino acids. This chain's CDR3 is CASGSALGNQPQHF. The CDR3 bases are TGTGCCTCAGGATCGGCCCTTGGGAATCAGCCCCAGCATTTT.

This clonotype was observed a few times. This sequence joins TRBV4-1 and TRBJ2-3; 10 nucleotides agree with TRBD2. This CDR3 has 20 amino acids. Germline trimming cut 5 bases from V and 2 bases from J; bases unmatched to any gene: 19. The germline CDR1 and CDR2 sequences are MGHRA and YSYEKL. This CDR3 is CASSYRGGSGRDPHTDTQYF. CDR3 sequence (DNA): TGCGCCAGCAGCTACCGGGGAGGGAGCGGGAGGGACCCTCACACAGATACGCAGTATTTT.

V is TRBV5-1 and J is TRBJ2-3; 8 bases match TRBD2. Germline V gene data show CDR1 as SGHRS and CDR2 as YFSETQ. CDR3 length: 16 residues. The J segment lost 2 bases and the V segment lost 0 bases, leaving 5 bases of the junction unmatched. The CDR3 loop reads CASSLEGLEITDTQYF. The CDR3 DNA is TGCGCCAGCAGCTTGGAGGGACTAGAGATCACAGATACGCAGTATTTT.

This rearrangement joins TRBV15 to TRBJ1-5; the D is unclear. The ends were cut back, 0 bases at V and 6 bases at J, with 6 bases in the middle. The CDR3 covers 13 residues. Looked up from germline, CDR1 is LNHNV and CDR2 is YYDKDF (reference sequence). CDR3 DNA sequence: TGTGCCACCAGCAGAGAGACGCTTCAGCCCCAGCATTTT. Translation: CATSRETLQPQHF.

In nucleotides, the CDR3 is TGTGCCAGCAGTTATCTGGGAGTCCCCTACGAGCAGTACTTC. As protein: CASSYLGVPYEQYF. The rearrangement joins TRBV12-3 or TRBV12-4 to TRBJ2-7; a weak D match, TRBD2 (5 bases). The CDR3 totals 14 residues. V shed 4 bases and J shed 2 bases, with 12 bases lying between them.

In DNA, the CDR3 is TGCAGTGCTCAATCGGGGGGGGCAACTAATGAAAAACTGTTTTTT. It yields the protein CSAQSGGATNEKLFF. The gene calls are TRBV20-1 and TRBJ1-4; possibly TRBD1 for D (5 bases). The CDR3 has 15 residues. Trimming shortened V by 5 bases and J by 0 bases, and 13 bases separated the two germline ends. Germline V gives CDR1 DFQATT, CDR2 SNEGSKA (reference sequence).

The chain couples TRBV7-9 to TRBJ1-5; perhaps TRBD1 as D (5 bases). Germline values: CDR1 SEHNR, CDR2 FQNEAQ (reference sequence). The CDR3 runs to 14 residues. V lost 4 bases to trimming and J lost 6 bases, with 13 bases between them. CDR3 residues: CASSSSLGGQPQHF. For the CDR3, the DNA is TGTGCCAGCAGCTCCTCCCTCGGGGGTCAGCCCCAGCATTTT.

CDR3 region: CASSSPQGPGREEGQETQYF. In DNA, the CDR3 is TGTGCCAGTAGTTCGCCTCAGGGTCCCGGACGGGAAGAGGGGCAAGAGACCCAGTACTTC. The rearrangement links TRBV19 to TRBJ2-5; D assignment may be TRBD1 or TRBD2 (5 bases each). The CDR3 is 20 amino acids. Trimming stripped 5 bases from V and 2 bases from J, with 30 bases between. Germline V gene lookup returns CDR1 LNHDA and CDR2 SQIVND (reference sequence).

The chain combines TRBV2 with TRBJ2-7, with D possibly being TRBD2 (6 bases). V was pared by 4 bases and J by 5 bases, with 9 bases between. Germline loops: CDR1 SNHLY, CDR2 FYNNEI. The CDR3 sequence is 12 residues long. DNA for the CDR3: TGTGCCAGCAGTGGACTAGACGACGAGCAGTACGTC. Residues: CASSGLDDEQYV.